Described below is a single TCR beta chain sequence and its context. Its antigen is currently unknown. The sample providers were healthy Caucasian people from Russia, aged roughly 6 to 95. The sample belongs to a study of blood T cells in healthy people across ages. It was with a sample-barcoded 5' primer and a J-beta primer mix that a second PCR of roughly 7 to 12 cycles was run. Each cDNA molecule received a tag from a template-switch adaptor that had 12 random nucleotides. TCRdb reprocessed the 5' RACE reads via MiXCR and lists one record per CDR3 protein. Of about 680,000 distinct CDR3 sequences listed, around 45% are singletons. Whole-study results and caveats: Strong correlation existed between TCR beta diversity and naive T cell percentage. Observed TCR beta diversity per million T cells went down as age went up. This fall followed a roughly linear course with age.

The sequence was obtained from a woman in her sixties in good health. The source material was blood.

CDR3 bases: TGCAGTGCTAGGGGACTAGCGGATACCTACAATGAGCAGTTCTTC. Translated, it gives CSARGLADTYNEQFF. The V and J genes are TRBV20-1 and TRBJ2-1, with 11 bases identical to TRBD2. The trim removed 3 bases at V and 2 bases at J, leaving 3 bases unmatched. The germline V gene has CDR1 DFQATT and CDR2 SNEGSKA (reference sequence). There are 15 residues in the CDR3.